A selection of T cell receptor beta chains follows, all from one sample in a study of human T cells and chemical hapten exposure. TCRdb reanalysed the RACE reads using MiXCR and keeps one entry per CDR3 protein. In the table there are approximately 52,000 distinct CDR3 sequences, 9.5% to 11% of which are singletons. The source material was whole blood, sampled in connection with sensitization to the hapten diphenylcyclopropenone (DPC). The origin of the receptors is a woman aged 40 to 50 with alopecia areata. Some clones in this sample may be carry-over from other donors' samples. Both conserved end residues are part of each CDR3. The D gene is left open where the match is weak. Rows may omit the clone size; those that give it use once, few, many or a size class.

d_call: .; j_call: TRBJ2-7; v_call: TRBV4-3; clone_size: .; cdr3_nt: TGCGCCAGCAGCCAACCCCGAAGGGAACAGTCCTACGAGCAGTACTTC; cdr3_aa: CASSQPRREQSYEQYF
d_call: TRBD1; j_call: TRBJ1-2; v_call: TRBV6-6; clone_size: .; cdr3_nt: TGTGCCAGCAGTCCGCGGACAGGGAACTCTAACTATGGCTACACCTTC; cdr3_aa: CASSPRTGNSNYGYTF
d_call: .; j_call: TRBJ2-7; v_call: TRBV9; clone_size: .; cdr3_nt: TGTGCCAGCAGCTCCGGACCGGTCCCTTCCTACGAGCAGTACTTC; cdr3_aa: CASSSGPVPSYEQYF
d_call: .; j_call: TRBJ2-7; v_call: TRBV14; clone_size: .; cdr3_nt: TGTGCCAGCAGCTTAGTGATTAACGAGCAGTACTTC; cdr3_aa: CASSLVINEQYF
d_call: .; j_call: TRBJ1-6; v_call: TRBV27; clone_size: many; cdr3_nt: TGTGCCAGCAGTTTATTAGGGCGAACCTATAATTCACCCCTCCACTTT; cdr3_aa: CASSLLGRTYNSPLHF
d_call: .; j_call: TRBJ1-1; v_call: TRBV18; clone_size: few; cdr3_nt: TGTGCCAGCTCACCGACAGCGCAGAACACTGAAGCTTTCTTT; cdr3_aa: CASSPTAQNTEAFF
d_call: .; j_call: TRBJ2-3; v_call: TRBV7-2; clone_size: .; cdr3_nt: TGTGCCAGCAGCTTAGATGGGGCAGATACGCAGTATTTT; cdr3_aa: CASSLDGADTQYF
d_call: .; j_call: TRBJ1-5; v_call: TRBV6-5; clone_size: few; cdr3_nt: TGTGCCAGCAGTTACACAAAAAATCAGCCCCAGCATTTT; cdr3_aa: CASSYTKNQPQHF
d_call: TRBD1; j_call: TRBJ2-2; v_call: TRBV18; clone_size: .; cdr3_nt: TGTGCCAGCGCAGGACAGGGAATCGGGGAGCTGTTTTTT; cdr3_aa: CASAGQGIGELFF
d_call: .; j_call: TRBJ1-3; v_call: TRBV12-3/TRBV12-4; clone_size: many; cdr3_nt: TGTGCCAGCAGTTCCCGGGACACCGGAAACACCATATATTTT; cdr3_aa: CASSSRDTGNTIYF
d_call: .; j_call: TRBJ1-1; v_call: TRBV14; clone_size: .; cdr3_nt: TGTGCCAGCAGCCAACCGACGGTGCTGAACACTGAAGCTTTCTTT; cdr3_aa: CASSQPTVLNTEAFF
d_call: .; j_call: TRBJ1-2; v_call: TRBV18; clone_size: .; cdr3_nt: TGTGCCAGCTCACCAGACTGGGGGGCGCGATATGGCTACACCTTC; cdr3_aa: CASSPDWGARYGYTF
d_call: TRBD2; j_call: TRBJ2-3; v_call: TRBV7-2; clone_size: .; cdr3_nt: TGTGCCAGCAGCTTACGTAAAGGACTAGGGGATACGCAGTATTTT; cdr3_aa: CASSLRKGLGDTQYF
d_call: TRBD1; j_call: TRBJ1-2; v_call: TRBV11-3; clone_size: many; cdr3_nt: TGTGCCAGCAGCCCGCACAGGGGACTTACTTACTATGGCTACACCTTC; cdr3_aa: CASSPHRGLTYYGYTF
d_call: .; j_call: TRBJ1-1; v_call: TRBV6-5; clone_size: many; cdr3_nt: TGTGCCAGCAGTTACATCGGGCGCGCTGAAGCTTTCTTT; cdr3_aa: CASSYIGRAEAFF
d_call: .; j_call: TRBJ2-1; v_call: TRBV11-3; clone_size: .; cdr3_nt: TGTGCCAGCAGCTTAGAGTTATTGGGGCCCCTCTACAATGAGCAGTTCTTC; cdr3_aa: CASSLELLGPLYNEQFF
d_call: .; j_call: TRBJ2-5; v_call: TRBV7-9; clone_size: many; cdr3_nt: TGTGCCAGCAGCTTCGGACAGTACCAAGAGACCCAGTACTTC; cdr3_aa: CASSFGQYQETQYF
d_call: .; j_call: TRBJ1-5; v_call: TRBV7-9; clone_size: .; cdr3_nt: TGTGCCAGCGGGTCGGGTCCGAGCAATCAGCCCCAGCATTTT; cdr3_aa: CASGSGPSNQPQHF
d_call: .; j_call: TRBJ2-7; v_call: TRBV6-1; clone_size: many; cdr3_nt: TGTGCCAGCAGTTCTAACAGGGCCCACGAGCAGTACTTC; cdr3_aa: CASSSNRAHEQYF
d_call: .; j_call: TRBJ1-4; v_call: TRBV6-5; clone_size: .; cdr3_nt: TGTGCCAGCAGTTATTCCGGGCCAAATAATGAAAAACTGTTTTTT; cdr3_aa: CASSYSGPNNEKLFF